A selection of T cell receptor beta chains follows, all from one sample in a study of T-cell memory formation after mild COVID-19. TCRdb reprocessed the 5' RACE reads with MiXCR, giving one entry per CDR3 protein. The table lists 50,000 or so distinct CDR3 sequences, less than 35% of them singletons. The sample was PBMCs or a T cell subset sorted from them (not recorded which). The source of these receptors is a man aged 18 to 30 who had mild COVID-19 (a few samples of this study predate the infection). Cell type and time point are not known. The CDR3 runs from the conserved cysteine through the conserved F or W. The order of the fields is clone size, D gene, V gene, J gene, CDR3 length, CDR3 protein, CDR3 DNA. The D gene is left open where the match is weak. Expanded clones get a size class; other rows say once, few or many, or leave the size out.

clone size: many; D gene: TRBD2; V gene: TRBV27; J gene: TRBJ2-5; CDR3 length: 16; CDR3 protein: CASRTYSGGARETQYF; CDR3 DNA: TGTGCCAGCAGGACCTATAGCGGGGGGGCCCGGGAGACCCAGTACTTC
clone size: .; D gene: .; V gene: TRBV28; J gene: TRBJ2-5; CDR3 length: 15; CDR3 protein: CASSPRLGTAETQYF; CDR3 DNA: TGTGCCAGCAGCCCCCGACTAGGGACCGCAGAGACCCAGTACTTC
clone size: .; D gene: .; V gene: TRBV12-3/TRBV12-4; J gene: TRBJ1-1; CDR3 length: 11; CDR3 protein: CASSWSSEAFF; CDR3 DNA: TGTGCCAGCAGTTGGTCTTCTGAAGCTTTCTTT
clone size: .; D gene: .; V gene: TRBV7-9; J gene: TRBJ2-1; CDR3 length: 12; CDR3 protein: CASSPRTHEQFF; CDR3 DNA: TGTGCCAGCAGCCCCAGAACTCACGAGCAGTTCTTC
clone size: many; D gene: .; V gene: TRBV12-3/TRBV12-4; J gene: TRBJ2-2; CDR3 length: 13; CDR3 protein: CANQDSNTGELFF; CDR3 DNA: TGTGCCAACCAAGACTCGAACACCGGGGAGCTGTTTTTT
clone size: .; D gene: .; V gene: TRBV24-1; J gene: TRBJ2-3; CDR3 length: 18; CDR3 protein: CATSGFLTGTGNTDTQYF; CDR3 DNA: TGTGCCACCAGTGGCTTTCTCACCGGGACGGGGAACACAGATACGCAGTATTTT
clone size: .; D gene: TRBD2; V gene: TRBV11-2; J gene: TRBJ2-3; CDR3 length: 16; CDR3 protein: CASSPSAGGRTDTQYF; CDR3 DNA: TGTGCCAGCAGCCCTTCTGCGGGGGGGCGGACAGATACGCAGTATTTT
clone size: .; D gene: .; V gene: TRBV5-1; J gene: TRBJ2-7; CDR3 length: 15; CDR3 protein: CASSSVGDRTYEQYF; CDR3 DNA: TGCGCCAGCAGCAGCGTAGGGGATAGGACCTACGAGCAGTACTTC
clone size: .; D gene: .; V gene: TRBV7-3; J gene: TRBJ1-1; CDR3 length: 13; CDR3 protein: CASSLNPLDEAFF; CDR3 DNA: TGTGCCAGCAGCTTAAATCCTCTCGACGAAGCTTTCTTT
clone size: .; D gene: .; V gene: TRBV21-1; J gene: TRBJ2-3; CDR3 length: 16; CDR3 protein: CASSKVIGTPRGTQYF; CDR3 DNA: TGTGCCAGCAGCAAAGTGATTGGGACTCCCCGGGGTACGCAGTATTTT
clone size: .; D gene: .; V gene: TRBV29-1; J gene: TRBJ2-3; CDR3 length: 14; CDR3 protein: CSVEGHTSTDTQYF; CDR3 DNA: TGCAGCGTTGAAGGTCACACTAGCACAGATACGCAGTATTTT
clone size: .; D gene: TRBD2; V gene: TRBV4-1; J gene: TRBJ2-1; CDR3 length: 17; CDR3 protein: CASSQDDLAGGHNEQFF; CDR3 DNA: TGCGCCAGCAGCCAAGATGATCTGGCGGGGGGGCATAATGAGCAGTTCTTC
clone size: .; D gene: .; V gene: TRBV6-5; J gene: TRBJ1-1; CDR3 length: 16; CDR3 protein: CASSWVPAASKAEAFF; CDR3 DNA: TGTGCCAGCAGTTGGGTTCCCGCAGCTAGCAAGGCTGAAGCTTTCTTT
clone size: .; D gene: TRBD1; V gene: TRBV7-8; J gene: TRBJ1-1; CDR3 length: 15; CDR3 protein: CATRRGTGENTEAFF; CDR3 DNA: TGTGCCACCCGGAGGGGGACAGGGGAGAACACTGAAGCTTTCTTT
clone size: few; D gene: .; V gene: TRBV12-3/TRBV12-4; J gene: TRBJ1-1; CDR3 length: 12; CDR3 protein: CASSLSWAEAFF; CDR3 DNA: TGTGCCAGCAGTTTGTCGTGGGCTGAAGCTTTCTTT
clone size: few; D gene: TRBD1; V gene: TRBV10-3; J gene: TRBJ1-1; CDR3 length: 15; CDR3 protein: CAISESTGASAEAFF; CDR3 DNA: TGTGCCATCAGTGAGTCGACAGGGGCGAGCGCTGAAGCTTTCTTT
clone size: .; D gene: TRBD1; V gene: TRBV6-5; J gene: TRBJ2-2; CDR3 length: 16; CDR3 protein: CASSYSRTGGHGELFF; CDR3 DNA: TGTGCCAGCAGTTACTCTAGGACAGGGGGCCACGGGGAGCTGTTTTTT
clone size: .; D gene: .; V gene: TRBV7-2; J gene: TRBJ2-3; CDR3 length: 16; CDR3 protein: CASSLLEEIPTDTQYF; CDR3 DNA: TGTGCCAGCAGCTTACTCGAGGAGATACCCACAGATACGCAGTATTTT
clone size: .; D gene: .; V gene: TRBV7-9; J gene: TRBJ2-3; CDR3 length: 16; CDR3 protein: CASSLVVQGYADTQYF; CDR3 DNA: TGTGCCAGCAGCTTAGTTGTTCAGGGGTACGCAGATACGCAGTATTTT
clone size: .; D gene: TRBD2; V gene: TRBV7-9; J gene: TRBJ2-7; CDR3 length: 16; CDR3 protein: CASSLWASGGAYEQYF; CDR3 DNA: TGTGCCAGCAGCTTATGGGCCAGCGGGGGAGCCTACGAGCAGTACTTC
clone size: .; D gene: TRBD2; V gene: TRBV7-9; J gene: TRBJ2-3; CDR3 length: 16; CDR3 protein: CASSLHASGVTDTQYF; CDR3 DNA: TGTGCCAGCAGCTTACATGCTAGCGGTGTCACAGATACGCAGTATTTT
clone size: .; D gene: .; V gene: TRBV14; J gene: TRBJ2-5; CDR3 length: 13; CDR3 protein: CASSHWGGETQYF; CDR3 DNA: TGTGCCAGCAGCCATTGGGGTGGGGAGACCCAGTACTTC
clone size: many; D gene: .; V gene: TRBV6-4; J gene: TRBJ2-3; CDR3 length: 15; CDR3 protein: CASSAKGDGADTQYF; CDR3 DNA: TGTGCCAGCAGTGCCAAAGGGGACGGGGCAGATACGCAGTATTTT
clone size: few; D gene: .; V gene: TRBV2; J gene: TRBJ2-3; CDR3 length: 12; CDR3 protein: CASDPATDTQYF; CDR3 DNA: TGTGCCAGCGACCCGGCAACAGATACGCAGTATTTT
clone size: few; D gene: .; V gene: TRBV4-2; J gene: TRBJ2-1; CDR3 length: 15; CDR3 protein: CASSQESTNYNEQFF; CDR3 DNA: TGTGCCAGCAGCCAAGAGAGCACCAACTACAATGAGCAGTTCTTC
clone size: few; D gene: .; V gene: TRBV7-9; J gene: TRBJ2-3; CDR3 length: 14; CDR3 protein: CASSSTGRPDTQYF; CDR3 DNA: TGTGCCAGCAGCTCGACGGGACGCCCAGATACGCAGTATTTT
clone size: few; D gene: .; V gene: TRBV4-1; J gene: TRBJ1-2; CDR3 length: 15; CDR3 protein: CASSHQDSPYYGYTF; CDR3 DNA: TGCGCCAGCAGCCACCAGGACAGCCCCTACTATGGCTACACCTTC
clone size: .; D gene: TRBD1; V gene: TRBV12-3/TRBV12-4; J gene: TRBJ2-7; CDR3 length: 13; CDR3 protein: CASSPGGYYEQYF; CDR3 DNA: TGTGCCAGCAGCCCAGGGGGATACTACGAGCAGTACTTC
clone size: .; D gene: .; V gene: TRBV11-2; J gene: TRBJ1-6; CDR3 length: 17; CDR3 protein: CASSLEDSPVYNSPLHF; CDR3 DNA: TGTGCCAGCAGCTTAGAGGACAGCCCAGTATATAATTCACCCCTCCACTTT
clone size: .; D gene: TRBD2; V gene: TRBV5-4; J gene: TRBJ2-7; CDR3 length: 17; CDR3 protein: CASSIRDGGLASYEQYF; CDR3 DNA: TGTGCCAGCAGCATCCGGGACGGAGGACTAGCGAGCTACGAGCAGTACTTC
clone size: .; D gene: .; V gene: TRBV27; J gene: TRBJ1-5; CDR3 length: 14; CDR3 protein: CASSQGRSNQPQHF; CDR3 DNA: TGTGCCAGCTCACAGGGAAGGAGCAATCAGCCCCAGCATTTT
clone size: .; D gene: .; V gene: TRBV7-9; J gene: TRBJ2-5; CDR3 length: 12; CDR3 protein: CASIGDLETQYF; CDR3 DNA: TGTGCCAGCATAGGGGACTTAGAGACCCAGTACTTC
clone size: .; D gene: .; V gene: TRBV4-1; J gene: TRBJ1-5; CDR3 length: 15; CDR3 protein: CASSQGPRGGQPQHF; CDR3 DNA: TGCGCCAGCAGCCAAGGGCCTCGGGGGGGTCAGCCCCAGCATTTT
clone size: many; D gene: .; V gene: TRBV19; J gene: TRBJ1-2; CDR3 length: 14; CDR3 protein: CATAVDSGYYGYTF; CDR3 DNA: TGTGCCACCGCGGTTGACTCAGGGTACTATGGCTACACCTTC
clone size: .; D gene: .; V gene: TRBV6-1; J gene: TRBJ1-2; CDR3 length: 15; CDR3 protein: CASSGLDVSGYGYTF; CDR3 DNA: TGTGCCAGCAGTGGGTTGGATGTTTCTGGCTATGGCTACACCTTC
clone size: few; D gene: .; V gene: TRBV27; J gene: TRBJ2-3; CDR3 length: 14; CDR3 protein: CASSLDTSTDTQYF; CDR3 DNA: TGTGCCAGCAGTTTGGACACCAGCACAGATACGCAGTATTTT